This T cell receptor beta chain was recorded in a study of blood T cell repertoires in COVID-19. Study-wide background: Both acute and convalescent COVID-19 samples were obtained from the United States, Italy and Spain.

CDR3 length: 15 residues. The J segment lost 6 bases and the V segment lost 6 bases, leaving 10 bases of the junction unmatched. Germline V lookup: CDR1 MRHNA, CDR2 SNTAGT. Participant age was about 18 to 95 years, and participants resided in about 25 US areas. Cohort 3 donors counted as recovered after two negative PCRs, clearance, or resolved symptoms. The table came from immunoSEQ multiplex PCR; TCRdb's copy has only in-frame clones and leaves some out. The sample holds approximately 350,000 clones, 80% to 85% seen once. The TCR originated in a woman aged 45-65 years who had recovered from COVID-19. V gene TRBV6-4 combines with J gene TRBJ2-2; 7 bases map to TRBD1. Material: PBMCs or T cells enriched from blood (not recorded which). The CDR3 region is CASREDRAGAGELFF. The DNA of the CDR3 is TGTGCCAGCAGAGAAGACAGGGCTGGGGCCGGGGAGCTGTTTTTT.